This T cell receptor beta chain was profiled in a study of blood T cell repertoires in COVID-19. Study background: The United States, Italy and Spain provided the acute and convalescent COVID-19 samples. Nucleic acid was either cDNA or gDNA, and it came from T cells, B-cell-depleted T cells, or PBMCs.

Study processing details: Reference gene primer amplification gave nucleated cell count estimates. Data came from immunoSEQ multiplex PCR; TCRdb stores just in-frame clones and leaves some out. Clone size and the V and J calls come from that table; the DNA yielded D and trimming. The sample consists of nearly 100,000 clones, approximately 82% of them appearing once. There are 12 residues in the CDR3. From germline, CDR1 is SGHAT and CDR2 FQNNGV. V shed 8 bases and J 9 bases; nucleotides not matched to a gene: 8. Sequenced input: peripheral blood. The chain couples TRBV11-2 to TRBJ2-3; 7 bases are a match to TRBD2. The receptor's source is a man between 65 and 79 years old with acute or convalescent COVID-19. The CDR3 DNA reads as TGTGCCAGCGTCTCATTGCGGGGGACGCAGTATTTT. It translates to CASVSLRGTQYF.